This TCR beta chain derives from a study of OX40 agonist ivuxolimab in advanced cancers. Study context: From roughly 20 to 79 years was the age range, with a mean of around 57 years, and around 83% were male. Partial responses occurred in three patients (one hepatocellular carcinoma, two cutaneous melanoma).

Repertoires were generated with immunoSEQ multiplex PCR, while TCRdb's copy carries only in-frame clones and drops some. The sample has tens of thousands of clones, 85% to 90% seen once. The CDR3 contains 14 residues. Germline CDR1 and CDR2: SGHRS and YFSETQ. The V end was cut by 4 bases, the J end by 4 bases, with 12 bases between. The sequencing here drew on CD4+ or CD8+ T cells sorted from blood, taken in a trial of the OX40 agonist ivuxolimab. The TCR comes from an adult with an advanced solid tumor such as melanoma, head and neck, liver or kidney cancer. This chain links TRBV5-1 with TRBJ2-1, with D uncertain. The CDR3, as DNA: TGCGCCAGCAGCGCCGGTATGACGTACAATGAGCAGTTCTTC. Translation gives CASSAGMTYNEQFF.